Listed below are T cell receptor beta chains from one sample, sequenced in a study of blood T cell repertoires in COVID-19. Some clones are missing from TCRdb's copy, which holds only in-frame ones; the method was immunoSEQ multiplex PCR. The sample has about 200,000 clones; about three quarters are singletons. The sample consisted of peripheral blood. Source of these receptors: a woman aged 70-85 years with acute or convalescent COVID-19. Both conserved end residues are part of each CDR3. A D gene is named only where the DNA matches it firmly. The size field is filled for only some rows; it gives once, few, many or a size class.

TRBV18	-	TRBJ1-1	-	TGTGCCAGCTCACTGGACAGCCTAAACACTGAAGCTTTCTTT	CASSLDSLNTEAFF
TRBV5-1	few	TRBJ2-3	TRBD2	TGCGCCAGCGGATCCGGGGGGGCAGAAGATACGCAGTATTTT	CASGSGGAEDTQYF
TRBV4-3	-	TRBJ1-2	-	TGCGCCAGCAGCCAAAGAGCCAGGGGAGAGGGTGGCTACACCTTC	CASSQRARGEGGYTF
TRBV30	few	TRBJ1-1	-	TGTGCCTGGAGTCAGGCCCTGAACACTGAAGCTTTCTTT	CAWSQALNTEAFF
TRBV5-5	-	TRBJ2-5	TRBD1	TGTGCCAGCAGCGCCGGACAGGGTGGAGAGACCCAGTACTTC	CASSAGQGGETQYF
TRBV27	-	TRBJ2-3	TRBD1	TGTGCCAGCAGTTTTGAGTCGGGGGGAGGCATGACAGGGGGCGGCACAGATACGCAGTATTTT	CASSFESGGGMTGGGTDTQYF
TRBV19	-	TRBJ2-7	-	TGTGCCAGTAGTAGCCCCGGGGAAATATCCTACGAGCAGTACTTC	CASSSPGEISYEQYF
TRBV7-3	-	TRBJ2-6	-	TGTGCCAGCAGCCCCTATATACGGGGTTCTGGGGCCAACGTCCTGACTTTC	CASSPYIRGSGANVLTF
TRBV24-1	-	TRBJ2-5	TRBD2	TGTGCCACCAGTGATTATGGACTAGCGGGGATTCAAGAGACCCAGTACTTC	CATSDYGLAGIQETQYF
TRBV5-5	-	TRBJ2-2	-	TGTGCCAGCAGCTTTCTAGGGGTTACCGGGGAGCTGTTTTTT	CASSFLGVTGELFF
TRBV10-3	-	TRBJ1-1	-	TGTGCCATCAGCGGGGGGTCGAACACTGAAGCTTTCTTT	CAISGGSNTEAFF
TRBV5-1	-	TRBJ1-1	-	TGCGCCAGCAGCTCGGGGGAGGTGGGAACTGAAGCTTTCTTT	CASSSGEVGTEAFF
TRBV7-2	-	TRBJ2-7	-	TGTGCCAGCAGCTTTCAGGGGTCCTCCTACGAGCAGTACTTC	CASSFQGSSYEQYF
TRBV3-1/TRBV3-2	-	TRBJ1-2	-	TGTGCCAGCAGCCAAGGAGGTACGGAGGGTGGCTACACCTTC	CASSQGGTEGGYTF
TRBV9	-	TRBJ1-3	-	TGTGCCAGCAGCGCAACAGTTACTGGAAACACCATATATTTT	CASSATVTGNTIYF
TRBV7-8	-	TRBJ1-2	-	TGTGCCAGCAGCCGTACTCGACGCCACGAAGGGACACCCAACTATGGCTACACCTTC	CASSRTRRHEGTPNYGYTF
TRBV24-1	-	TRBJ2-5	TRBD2	TGTGCCACCAGTGATTTTAGGCGGGGGGGATTAGGAGAGACCCAGTACTTC	CATSDFRRGGLGETQYF
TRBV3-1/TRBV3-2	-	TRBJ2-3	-	TGTGCCAGCAGCCAAGAATTGGCTGGCACAGATACGCAGTATTTT	CASSQELAGTDTQYF
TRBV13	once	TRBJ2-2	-	TGTGCCAGCAGCAGGAGGGAGAACACCGGGGAGCTGTTTTTT	CASSRRENTGELFF
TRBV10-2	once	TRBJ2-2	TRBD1	TGCGCCTCGGAGAGTGACAGGGTTTGGGGCGGGGAGCTGTTTTTT	CASESDRVWGGELFF
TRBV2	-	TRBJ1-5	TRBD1	TGTGCCAGCAGTGACAGGGGGCGAAATCAGCCCCAGCATTTT	CASSDRGRNQPQHF
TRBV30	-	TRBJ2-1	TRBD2	TGTGCCTGGAGTGTAAATCTAGCGGGGGGGTCTTTAAAGTTCTTC	CAWSVNLAGGSLKFF
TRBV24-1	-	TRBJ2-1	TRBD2	TGTGCCACCAGTGACCTGTCTAGCGGATCTCCTAATGAGCAGTTCTTC	CATSDLSSGSPNEQFF
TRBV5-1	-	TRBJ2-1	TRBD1	TGCGCCAGCAGCTCGGCCCCGGGACAGGTTTACAATGAGCAGTTCTTC	CASSSAPGQVYNEQFF